The 5 T cell receptor beta chains in this list originate from one sample, sequenced in a study of T cell responses to AZD1222 COVID-19 vaccine. Data came from immunoSEQ multiplex PCR; TCRdb stores just in-frame clones and leaves some out. The sample lists more than 150,000 clones, approximately 90% occurring once. This specimen was peripheral blood, taken 28 days after the second AZD1222 dose. The receptors were sampled from an adult who received the AZD1222 COVID-19 vaccine.

V usage is TRBV12-3 or TRBV12-4 and J usage is TRBJ2-5, with TRBD1 as a possible D gene (5 bases). The CDR3 runs to 13 residues. V was clipped by 3 bases and J by 5 bases, with 10 bases between them. In DNA form, the CDR3 reads TGTGCCAGCAGTTTGCAGGGTTTGGAGACCCAGTACTTC. This codes for CASSLQGLETQYF.

As DNA, the CDR3 is TGTGCCAGCAGCGGACCGACAGGGGTAGAATCTGGAAACACCATATATTTT. This codes for CASSGPTGVESGNTIYF. The chain carries TRBV9 and TRBJ1-3; TRBD1 matches at 8 bases. V trimming: 3 bases; J trimming: 1 base; junction bases outside the gene matches: 9. The CDR3 loop spans 17 amino acids. The germline gives CDR1 SGDLS, CDR2 YYNGEE.

V and J are TRBV28 and TRBJ1-1; D is ambiguous. CDR3 size: 12 residues. In germline, CDR1 is MDHEN, CDR2 SYDVKM. Trimming cost V 5 bases and J 4 bases, with 8 bases left between them. The CDR3 nucleotides read TGTGCCAGCAGTCCCCGAGTCACTGAAGCTTTCTTT. This gives the protein CASSPRVTEAFF.

This clone was seen a single time. The chain couples TRBV7-2 to TRBJ2-4, with D perhaps matching TRBD1 (5 bases). The V end was cut by 4 bases, the J end by 3 bases, with 10 bases between. Germline-derived CDR1 and CDR2 are SGHTA and FQGNSA. The CDR3 extends over 14 amino acids. The DNA for the CDR3 is TGTGCCAGCAGCTCCAGGGTGGGCAAAAACATTCAGTACTTC. This translates into CASSSRVGKNIQYF.

CDR3 sequence: CASSLRVAEPTDTQYF. The CDR3 nucleotides read TGTGCCAGCAGCTTGAGGGTTGCGGAGCCCACAGATACGCAGTATTTT. The rearrangement uses TRBV7-9 and TRBJ2-3, with TRBD2 as a possible D gene (5 bases). The CDR3 length is 16 residues. In germline, CDR1 is SEHNR, CDR2 FQNEAQ (reference sequence). Trimming removed 3 bases at V and 2 bases at J, with 15 bases between.